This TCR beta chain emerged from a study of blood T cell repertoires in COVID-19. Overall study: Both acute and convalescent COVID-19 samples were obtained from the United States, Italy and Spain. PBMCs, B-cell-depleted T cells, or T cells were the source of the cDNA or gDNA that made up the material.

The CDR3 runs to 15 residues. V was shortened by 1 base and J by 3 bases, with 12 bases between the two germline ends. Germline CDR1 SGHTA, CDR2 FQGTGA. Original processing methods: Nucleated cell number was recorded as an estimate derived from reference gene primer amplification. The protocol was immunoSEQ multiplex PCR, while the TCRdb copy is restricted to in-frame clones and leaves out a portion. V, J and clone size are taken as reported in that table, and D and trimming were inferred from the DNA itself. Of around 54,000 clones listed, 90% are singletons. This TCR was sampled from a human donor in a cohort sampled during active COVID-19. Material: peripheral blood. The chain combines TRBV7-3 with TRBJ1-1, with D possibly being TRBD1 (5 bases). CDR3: CASSLSGRVHTEAFF. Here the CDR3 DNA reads TGTGCCAGCAGCTTAAGCGGCAGGGTTCACACTGAAGCTTTCTTT.